The 3 T cell receptor beta chains below come from one sample, sequenced in a study of blood T cell repertoires in COVID-19. Sequencing was performed with immunoSEQ multiplex PCR; in TCRdb, only in-frame clones are kept and a portion is missing. The repertoire holds over 200,000 clones, with roughly 80% as singletons. Input material: peripheral blood. These receptors all come from a human donor in a cohort sampled during active COVID-19.

The V and J genes are TRBV27 and TRBJ1-2; TRBD1 matches 8 bases. Looked up from germline, CDR1 is MNHEY and CDR2 is SMNVEV (reference sequence). V dropped 5 bases and J dropped 7; count of bases not matched to a gene: 9. The CDR3 sequence is 14 residues long. CDR3 sequence reads: CASSPRTGLSGYTF. Here the CDR3 DNA reads TGTGCCAGCAGTCCCCGGACAGGGCTCTCTGGCTACACCTTC.

This sequence joins TRBV5-1 and TRBJ2-5; D may be TRBD2 (5 bases). The CDR3 contains 14 residues. Germline assignment: CDR1 SGHRS and CDR2 YFSETQ. Trimming took 6 bases from V and 5 from J, leaving 17 bases between them. Here the CDR3 DNA reads TGCGCCAGCAAATTCGCCCCCGAGCGGGAGACCCAGTACTTC. This sequence encodes CASKFAPERETQYF.

The CDR3 region is CASSTPRLAGGPNTDTQYF. The CDR3 region has the DNA TGTGCCAGCAGTACCCCCAGACTAGCGGGAGGGCCGAACACAGATACGCAGTATTTT. The chain employs TRBV28 and TRBJ2-3; 14 bases agree with TRBD2. From germline, CDR1 is MDHEN and CDR2 SYDVKM. The V segment lost 5 bases and the J segment 2 bases; nucleotides outside the gene matches: 12. The CDR3 is 19 residues long.